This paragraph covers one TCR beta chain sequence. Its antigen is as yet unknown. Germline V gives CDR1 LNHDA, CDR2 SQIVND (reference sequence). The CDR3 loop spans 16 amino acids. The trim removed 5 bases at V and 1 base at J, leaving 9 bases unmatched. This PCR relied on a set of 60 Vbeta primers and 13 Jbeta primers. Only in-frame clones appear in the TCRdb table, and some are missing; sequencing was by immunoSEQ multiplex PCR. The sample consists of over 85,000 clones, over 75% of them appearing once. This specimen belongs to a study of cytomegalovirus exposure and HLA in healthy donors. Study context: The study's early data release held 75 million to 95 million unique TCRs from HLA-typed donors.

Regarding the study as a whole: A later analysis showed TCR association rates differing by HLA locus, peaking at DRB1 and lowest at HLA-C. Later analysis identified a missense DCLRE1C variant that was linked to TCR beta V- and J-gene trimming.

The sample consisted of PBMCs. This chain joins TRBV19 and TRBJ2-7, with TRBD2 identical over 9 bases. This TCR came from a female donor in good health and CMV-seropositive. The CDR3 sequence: CASSSTSGVWSYEQYF. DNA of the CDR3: TGTGCCAGTAGTTCGACTAGCGGAGTTTGGTCCTACGAGCAGTACTTC.